The T cell receptor (beta chain) under discussion was sequenced for a study of cytomegalovirus exposure and HLA in healthy donors. Study findings and constraints: Later analysis identified a missense DCLRE1C variant that was linked to TCR beta V- and J-gene trimming.

On this clone itself: The target antigen is unknown.

Healthy bone marrow donors made up the donor group. Primers included in the PCR were 60 Vbeta and 13 Jbeta primers. Repertoires were generated with immunoSEQ multiplex PCR, while TCRdb's copy carries only in-frame clones and drops some. The table records approximately 130,000 clones, 83% of them present only once. The sample was PBMCs. The origin of this receptor is a girl aged 2 to 10 in good health and CMV-seronegative.

The CDR3 is CASSASVTGGEDTQYF. The CDR3, as DNA: TGCGCCAGCAGCGCCTCGGTAACGGGAGGGGAAGATACGCAGTATTTT. V and J are TRBV5-1 and TRBJ2-3; TRBD2 agrees at 8 bases. The CDR3 loop spans 16 amino acids. Germline V lookup: CDR1 SGHRS, CDR2 YFSETQ. V lost 4 bases, J lost 5 bases, and 12 bases stayed unmatched.